This entry lists 13 T cell receptor beta chains sequenced from one sample in a study of cytomegalovirus exposure and HLA in healthy donors. The method was immunoSEQ multiplex PCR; TCRdb's version includes in-frame clones alone and lacks a portion of them. The top ten clones hold roughly 1% of a sample with approximately 240,000 clones, 75% to 95% of them seen once. Sequencing input: PBMCs. These receptors were collected from a woman between 18 and 29 years old in good health and CMV-seronegative.

The chain recombines TRBV5-4 with TRBJ2-1; 8 bases line up with TRBD1. This CDR3 is built from 16 residues. In germline, CDR1 is SGHNT, CDR2 YYREEE (reference sequence). The trim removed 4 bases at V and 5 bases at J, leaving 11 bases unmatched. This CDR3 is CASSPPSQGAHNEQFF. CDR3 coding DNA: TGTGCCAGCAGCCCTCCATCGCAGGGGGCCCACAATGAGCAGTTCTTC.

The CDR3 loop reads CASSPDRGYTEAFF. The CDR3 DNA sequence: TGTGCCAGCAGCCCTGACAGGGGGTACACTGAAGCTTTCTTT. This chain links TRBV7-3 with TRBJ1-1; 9 nucleotides agree with TRBD1. CDR3 size: 14 residues. After removal of 5 bases from V and 3 bases from J, the junction contained 4 bases not matched to a gene. Per the germline V gene, CDR1 is SGHTA and CDR2 is FQGTGA.

The CDR3, as DNA: TGCGCCAGCAGCCTCGCTGGCGGGGGGGTAACCTACGAGCAGTACTTC. It is translated as CASSLAGGGVTYEQYF. The chain couples TRBV4-1 to TRBJ2-7; 9 bases match TRBD2. Losses at the gene ends were 4 bases for V and 2 bases for J; bases not matched to a gene: 9. Germline V gene data show CDR1 as MGHRA and CDR2 as YSYEKL. The CDR3 consists of 16 residues.

This clone has only one observation. The gene calls are TRBV5-6 and TRBJ2-7; tentatively, D is TRBD2 (5 bases). This CDR3 spans 14 amino acids. Germline values: CDR1 SGHDT, CDR2 YYEEEE. The germline V and J ends were trimmed by 5 bases and 5 bases, with 17 bases remaining between them. CDR3 bases: TGTGCCAGCAGTGATTCGTCGGGAAGGGACGAGCAGTACTTC. Translation gives CASSDSSGRDEQYF.

DNA for the CDR3: TGTGCCAGCAGTGAAGAGGAGGGAGGGGTAAGCAATCAGCCCCAGCATTTT. Translating it yields CASSEEEGGVSNQPQHF. J is TRBJ1-5 and V is TRBV6-1, with a weak D call TRBD1 (5 bases). This CDR3 contains 17 residues. V lost 1 base and J 1 base, leaving 14 bases between the germline ends. Per germline, CDR1 MNHNS and CDR2 SASEGT.

The V and J genes are TRBV28 and TRBJ1-5; tentatively, D is TRBD1 (5 bases). Germline CDR1 is MDHEN and CDR2 is SYDVKM. The V end lost 3 bases, the J end lost 6 bases, and 9 bases lay between the germline ends. CDR3 length: 13 residues. As DNA, the CDR3 is TGTGCCAGCAGTTTTCGGGGGAGTCAGCCCCAGCATTTT. This codes for CASSFRGSQPQHF.

This clone was observed a single time. The chain carries TRBV6-1 and TRBJ1-5, with D unclear. The germline V gene encodes CDR1 MNHNS and CDR2 SASEGT. There are 12 residues in the CDR3. The V end was cut by 0 bases, the J end by 12 bases, with 9 bases between. The CDR3 sequence: CASSEAPSGQHF. CDR3 DNA sequence: TGTGCCAGCAGTGAAGCCCCGAGCGGCCAGCATTTT.

This chain uses TRBV5-1 with TRBJ2-1; possible D gene TRBD1, 5 bases. The length of the CDR3 is 16 residues. Germline CDR1 SGHRS, CDR2 YFSETQ. The ends were cut back, 0 bases at V and 2 bases at J, with 12 bases in the middle. The CDR3 here is CASSLAAGPPYNEQFF. CDR3 DNA: TGCGCCAGCAGCTTGGCCGCAGGGCCCCCCTACAATGAGCAGTTCTTC. The complete variable domain, with remaining parts taken from reference TRBV5-1 and TRBJ2-1, reads KAGVTQTPRYLIKTRGQQVTLSCSPISGHRSVSWYQQTPGQGLQFLFEYFSETQRNKGNFPGRFSGRQFSNSRSEMNVSTLELGDSALYLCASSLAAGPPYNEQFFGPGTRLTVL.

This clone showed up just once. This chain connects TRBV27 to TRBJ2-7, with 9 positions matching TRBD2. The junction had 7 bases not matched to a gene; V was cut back by 3 bases and J by 4 bases. Germline CDR1 and CDR2: MNHEY and SMNVEV (reference sequence). This CDR3 is 15 amino acids long. The CDR3 loop is CASSFRASGAYEQYF. Here the CDR3 DNA reads TGTGCCAGCAGTTTCCGGGCTAGCGGGGCTTACGAGCAGTACTTC.

The chain uses TRBV5-1 and TRBJ2-3, with TRBD2 as a possible D gene (5 bases). The CDR3 is made up of 15 amino acids. Germline CDR1 and CDR2: SGHRS and YFSETQ. V lost 0 bases and J lost 4, with 12 bases in between. The CDR3 here is CASSLVGAESDTQYF. CDR3 nucleotides: TGCGCCAGCAGCTTGGTGGGAGCGGAATCAGATACGCAGTATTTT.

The V call is TRBV25-1, the J call TRBJ1-1, with TRBD1 matching 10 bases. J gave up 5 bases and V 3 bases, and 6 bases lay outside the gene matches. There are 15 residues in the CDR3. Germline CDR1 is MGHDK and CDR2 is SYGVNS. The DNA of the CDR3 is TGTGCCAGCAGTGATTGGGACAGGGGAGGAACTGAAGCTTTCTTT. It encodes CASSDWDRGGTEAFF.

The rearrangement uses TRBV29-1 and TRBJ1-1; TRBD1 agrees at 7 bases. V lost 6 bases, J lost 5 bases, and 6 bases stayed unmatched. The germline CDR1 and CDR2 sequences are SQVTM and ANQGSEA. The CDR3 runs to 12 residues. Here the CDR3 reads CSVNRGRTEAFF. Written as DNA, the CDR3 is TGCAGCGTGAACAGGGGAAGAACTGAAGCTTTCTTT. Variable domain in full (rest from reference TRBV29-1 and TRBJ1-1): SAVISQKPSRDICQRGTSLTIQCQVDSQVTMMFWYRQQPGQSLTLIATANQGSEATYESGFVIDKFPISRPNLTFSTLTVSNMSPEDSSIYLCSVNRGRTEAFFGQGTRLTVV.

The chain links TRBV29-1 to TRBJ2-5, with TRBD1 matching 10 bases. J lost 1 base, V lost 6 bases, and 5 bases had no gene match. The CDR3 extends over 14 amino acids. The germline CDR1 and CDR2 sequences are SQVTM and ANQGSEA. The CDR3 DNA reads TGCAGCGTCCGCGACAGGGGGCTCCAAGAGACCCAGTACTTC. Its translation: CSVRDRGLQETQYF.